This T cell receptor beta chain stems from a study of regulatory T cells in long-lasting Graves disease. Study-level points and caveats: Compared with new cases, persistent Graves' patients showed reduced TCR diversity. Accuracy might have suffered from few samples. New patients shared approximately 930 public clonotypes, fewer than the 2,500 to 3,000 shared by persistent patients.

This clonotype has a handful of counts. Its antigen is as yet unknown. Regarding time point: persistent/refractory GD, antithyroid drugs over 5 years with positive TRAb. Preparation of the TCR library used RNA extracted from PBMCs. This CDR3 has 14 amino acids. Germline V gene data show CDR1 as DFQATT and CDR2 as SNEGSKA (reference sequence). Between the trimmed V and J ends, which lost 3 bases and 4 bases, there was a span of 16 bases. Building of the TCR beta libraries involved iRepertoire HTBI primers and Arm-PCR of CDR3 regions. MiXCR, run by TCRdb on the multiplex PCR reads, gives a single entry per CDR3 protein. The table records a few hundred thousand distinct CDR3 sequences, about a quarter of them present only once.

Sequencing used peripheral blood mononuclear cells (PBMCs), obtained when the disease was refractory, from a patient treated with antithyroid drugs. The genes are TRBV20-1 and TRBJ2-7; possibly TRBD2 for D (6 bases). The receptor's source is a female donor with Graves disease. CDR3 sequence (DNA): TGCAGTGCTAGTGAGGGCAGGGAGGTTTACGAGCAGTACTTC. This codes for CSASEGREVYEQYF.